The rows below give T cell receptor beta chains drawn from one sample of a study of shared clonotypes between healthy human individuals. Data came from immunoSEQ multiplex PCR; TCRdb stores just in-frame clones and leaves some out. The data contain roughly 1,100,000 clones, about 75% of them singletons. Sequencing was performed on memory CD4+ T cells sorted from blood. These receptors all come from a man aged 18 to 29 in good health. Each CDR3 is given with its conserved first and last residue. D genes are given only for firm matches. Clone sizes are given selectively: once, few, many, or a class where the clone is expanded.

.,.,TRBJ1-2,TRBV29-1,TGCAGCGTTGAAGATGATAGGGGGAATGGCTACACCTTC,CSVEDDRGNGYTF
.,.,TRBJ2-7,TRBV6-1,TGTGCCTGTTACAGGGACTACGAGCAGTACTTC,CACYRDYEQYF
.,.,TRBJ2-3,TRBV28,TGTGCCAGCAGTTTAATTGGGGGAGGCACAGATACGCAGTATTTT,CASSLIGGGTDTQYF
TRBD1,.,TRBJ2-7,TRBV6-1,TGTGCCAGCAGTACAGGGGGCGAAGGGTACGAGCAGTACTTC,CASSTGGEGYEQYF
.,few,TRBJ1-1,TRBV2,TGTGCCAGCCACATCGTGAACACTGAAGCTTTCTTT,CASHIVNTEAFF
.,.,TRBJ2-1,TRBV6-5,TGTGCCAGCAGGCCCACTAGTCATGAGCAGTTCTTC,CASRPTSHEQFF
TRBD2,once,TRBJ2-3,TRBV6-1,TGTGCCAGCAGTAGCGGGGGTTTCACAGATACGCAGTATTTT,CASSSGGFTDTQYF
.,.,TRBJ2-1,TRBV2,TGTGCCAGCAGGAAGTTAGACGGCAATGAGCAGTTCTTC,CASRKLDGNEQFF
.,.,TRBJ1-1,TRBV6-5,TGTGCCAGCAGTATGGACAGAAACACTGAAGCTTTCTTT,CASSMDRNTEAFF
.,.,TRBJ1-6,TRBV18,TGTGCCAGCTCAGGGGACCAAACTTCACCCCTCCACTTT,CASSGDQTSPLHF
.,.,TRBJ1-3,TRBV18,TGTGCCAGCTCACCAAATTTATCAGGGACTGGAAACACCATATATTTT,CASSPNLSGTGNTIYF
TRBD1,.,TRBJ2-5,TRBV19,TGTGCCAGTAGTATGGGACAGGTGAGGGAAGAGACCCAGTACTTC,CASSMGQVREETQYF
TRBD2,.,TRBJ2-1,TRBV7-3,TGTGCCAGCAGCATTAGCGGGGGGATATACAATGAGCAGTTCTTC,CASSISGGIYNEQFF
TRBD2,.,TRBJ2-1,TRBV19,TGTGCCAGCAAGCTAGCGGGAGGGTACAATGAGCAGTTCTTC,CASKLAGGYNEQFF
TRBD1,.,TRBJ1-4,TRBV7-9,TGTGCCAGCAGCTTATCCCGGGACAGGTGGTCTGGGGAAAAACTGTTTTTT,CASSLSRDRWSGEKLFF
.,.,TRBJ2-5,TRBV7-9,TGTGCCAGCAGCTTAGCCGAGGGGCCCCAAGAGACCCAGTACTTC,CASSLAEGPQETQYF
.,.,TRBJ2-5,TRBV5-8,TGTGCCAGCAGCTTGGGCGGCAGGGCGTCCCAAGAGACCCAGTACTTC,CASSLGGRASQETQYF